Included here is one T cell receptor beta chain sequence, with context. The antigen is undetermined. These data belong to a study of T-cell reconstitution after alpha-beta-depleted transplantation in children. The study, taken as a whole, reports: Surviving recipient cells, namely T cells and thymic progenitors, were the source of high day-60 TCRbeta diversity in some patients.

A library of TCRbeta sequences, prepared with unique molecular identifiers, was generated. TCRdb reprocessed the PCR reads with MiXCR, giving one entry per CDR3 protein. Of 780,000 or so distinct CDR3 sequences listed, about 15% are singletons. Germline V gene sequence: CDR1 SQVTM, CDR2 ANQGSEA. The CDR3 loop spans 15 amino acids. Trimming cost V 4 bases and J 6 bases, with 19 bases left between them. This sample comprised PBMCs, mostly from graft donor cells, obtained 360 days after TCRalphabeta/CD19-depleted stem cell transplant. The V and J genes are TRBV29-1 and TRBJ2-4, with D maybe TRBD2 (6 bases). The source of this sequence is a male patient between 5 and 17 years old who had a stem cell transplant for acute lymphoblastic leukemia, so the T cells may come from the graft donor. CDR3 DNA sequence: TGCAGCGTTGGACAGTCGGGACTTAGGAGAAACATTCAGTACTTC. The encoded protein is CSVGQSGLRRNIQYF.